This is a list of T cell receptor beta chains from one sample in a study of blood T cell repertoires in COVID-19. Libraries were prepared by immunoSEQ multiplex PCR; TCRdb keeps only in-frame clonotypes and omits some of them. The sample records 110,000 or so clones, under 80% being singletons. Material for sequencing was peripheral blood. These TCRs come from a man aged 50 or older with acute or convalescent COVID-19. Each CDR3 is given with its conserved first and last residue. The D gene is left open where the match is weak. Some rows mark clone size as missing; the rest say once, few, many or name a class of expanded clone.

TRBJ2-3 | . | TRBD2 | TRBV5-6 | CASSLSAGEPTDTQYF | TGTGCCAGCAGCCTATCAGCGGGGGAGCCCACAGATACGCAGTATTTT
TRBJ2-2 | few | TRBD1 | TRBV5-8 | CASSSDRVRTGELFF | TGTGCCAGCAGTTCCGACAGGGTTCGAACCGGGGAGCTGTTTTTT
TRBJ1-2 | . | TRBD1 | TRBV5-1 | CASSLQGAVGYTF | TGCGCCAGCAGCTTGCAGGGGGCGGTTGGCTACACCTTC
TRBJ2-2 | . | . | TRBV3-1/TRBV3-2 | CASSHSFGPRGGELFF | TGTGCCAGCAGCCATTCGTTCGGACCTAGGGGAGGGGAGCTGTTTTTT
TRBJ2-5 | . | . | TRBV23-1 | CASSQAGAMRETQYF | TGCGCCAGCAGTCAAGCGGGTGCAATGCGAGAGACCCAGTACTTC
TRBJ1-2 | medium-sized | TRBD1 | TRBV6-6 | CASRDGTGGYYGYTF | TGTGCCAGCAGGGACGGGACAGGGGGGTATTATGGCTACACCTTC
TRBJ2-3 | few | TRBD2 | TRBV5-1 | CASSLRGRSADTQYF | TGCGCCAGCAGCTTGCGCGGGAGGAGCGCAGATACGCAGTATTTT
TRBJ1-5 | . | . | TRBV10-3 | CAIGVDTLNQPQHF | TGTGCCATCGGGGTGGACACCCTCAATCAGCCCCAGCATTTT
TRBJ1-1 | . | . | TRBV19 | CASSSYMNTEAFF | TGTGCCAGTAGTAGTTACATGAACACTGAAGCTTTCTTT
TRBJ2-7 | . | . | TRBV3-1/TRBV3-2 | CASSQAGLSYEQYF | TGTGCCAGCAGCCAAGCAGGGTTGTCCTACGAGCAGTACTTC
TRBJ1-1 | . | . | TRBV11-2 | CASTSLRGGRTFF | TGTGCCAGCACCTCCCTAAGGGGCGGGAGGACTTTCTTT
TRBJ2-1 | . | . | TRBV4-1 | CASSQPLGGKTYNEQFF | TGCGCCAGCAGCCAACCGCTGGGCGGGAAGACTTACAATGAGCAGTTCTTC
TRBJ2-7 | . | TRBD2 | TRBV10-3 | CAISEAPSGYEQYF | TGTGCCATCAGTGAGGCTCCTAGCGGCTACGAGCAGTACTTC
TRBJ1-3 | . | . | TRBV3-1/TRBV3-2 | CASSQDTVPGNTIYF | TGTGCCAGCAGCCAAGATACAGTCCCTGGAAACACCATATATTTT
TRBJ1-4 | . | . | TRBV18 | CASSPVAATNEKLFF | TGTGCCAGCTCACCAGTGGCAGCAACTAATGAAAAACTGTTTTTT
TRBJ2-1 | once | TRBD2 | TRBV5-1 | CASSLGSRGGAEEQFF | TGCGCCAGCAGCTTGGGGTCTCGCGGGGGGGCAGAGGAGCAGTTCTTC
TRBJ2-1 | . | . | TRBV28 | CATHGLPSYNEQFF | TGTGCCACACACGGACTACCCTCCTACAATGAGCAGTTCTTC
TRBJ2-4 | . | . | TRBV29-1 | CSVVLGALDIQYF | TGCAGCGTTGTCCTAGGGGCGCTTGACATTCAGTACTTC
TRBJ2-1 | . | TRBD2 | TRBV24-1 | CATSDAGTSGRPYNEQFF | TGTGCCACCAGTGATGCCGGGACTAGCGGGCGACCCTACAATGAGCAGTTCTTC